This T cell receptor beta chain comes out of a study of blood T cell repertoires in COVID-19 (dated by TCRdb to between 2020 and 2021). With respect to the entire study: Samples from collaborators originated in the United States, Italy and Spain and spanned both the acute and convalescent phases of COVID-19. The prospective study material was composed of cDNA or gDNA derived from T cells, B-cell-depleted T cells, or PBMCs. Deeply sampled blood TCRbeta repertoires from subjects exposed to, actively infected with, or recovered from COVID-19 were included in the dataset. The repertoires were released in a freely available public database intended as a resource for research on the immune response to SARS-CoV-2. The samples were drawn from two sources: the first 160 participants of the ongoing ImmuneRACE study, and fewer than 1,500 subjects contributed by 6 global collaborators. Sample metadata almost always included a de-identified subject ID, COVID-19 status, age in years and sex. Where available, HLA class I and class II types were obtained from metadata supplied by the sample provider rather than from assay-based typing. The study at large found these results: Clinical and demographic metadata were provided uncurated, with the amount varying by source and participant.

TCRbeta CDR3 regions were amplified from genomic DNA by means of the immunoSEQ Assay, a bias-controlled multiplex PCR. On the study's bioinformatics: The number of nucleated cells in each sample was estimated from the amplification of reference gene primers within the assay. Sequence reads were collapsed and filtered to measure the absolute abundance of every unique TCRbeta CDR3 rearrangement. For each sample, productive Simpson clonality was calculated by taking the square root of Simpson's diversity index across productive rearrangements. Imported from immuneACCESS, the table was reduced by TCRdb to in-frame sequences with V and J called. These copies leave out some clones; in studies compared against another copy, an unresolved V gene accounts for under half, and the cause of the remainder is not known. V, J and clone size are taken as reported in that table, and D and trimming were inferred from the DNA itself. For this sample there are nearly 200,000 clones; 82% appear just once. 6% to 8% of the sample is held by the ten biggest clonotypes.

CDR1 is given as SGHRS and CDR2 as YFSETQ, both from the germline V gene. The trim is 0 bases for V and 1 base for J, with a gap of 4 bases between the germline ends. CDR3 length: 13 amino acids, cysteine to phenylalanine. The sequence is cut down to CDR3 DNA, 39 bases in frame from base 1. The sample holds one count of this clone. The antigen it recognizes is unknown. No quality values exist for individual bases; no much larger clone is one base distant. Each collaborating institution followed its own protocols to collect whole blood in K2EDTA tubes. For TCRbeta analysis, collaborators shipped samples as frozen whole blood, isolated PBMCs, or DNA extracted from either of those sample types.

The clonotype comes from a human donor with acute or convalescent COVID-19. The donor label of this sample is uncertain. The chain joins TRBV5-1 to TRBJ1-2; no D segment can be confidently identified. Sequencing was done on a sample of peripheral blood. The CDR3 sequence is CASSLAYNYGYTF. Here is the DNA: TGCGCCAGCAGCTTGGCCTATAACTATGGCTACACCTTC.